This paragraph covers one T cell receptor (beta chain) sequence. CDR3 length: 13 amino acids. V lost 0 bases and J lost 6, with 11 bases in between. Germline CDR1 reads GTSNPN; CDR2 reads SVGIG (reference sequence). TCRdb's table, derived via immunoSEQ multiplex PCR, lists solely in-frame clones and lacks some. This table holds over 250,000 clones, approximately 86% found once. The data belong to a study of blood T cell repertoires in COVID-19. The V call is TRBV30, the J call TRBJ1-1; D ambiguous. The sequencing sample was made of peripheral blood. The sequence derives from an older woman with COVID-19, enrolled during active disease. The CDR3 spells CAWSVRVGPEAFF. For the CDR3, the DNA is TGTGCCTGGAGTGTACGTGTGGGCCCTGAAGCTTTCTTT.